This is a list of T cell receptor beta chains from one sample in a study of T cell changes during pregnancy in multiple sclerosis. Clones were read by immunoSEQ multiplex PCR, and TCRdb kept only the in-frame ones, dropping some. The table has around 110,000 clones, around 90% seen once; the top ten hold approximately 1.6%. The specimen was peripheral blood, collected after pregnancy. Receptors were obtained from a female donor with multiple sclerosis, enrolled in a pregnancy study. CDR3s include the opening cysteine and the closing phenylalanine or tryptophan. D genes are given only for firm matches. Clone size appears in some rows only: once, few, many, or a class for an expanded clone.

d_gene	v_gene	j_gene	len	abundance	CDR3nt	CDR3aa
TRBD1	TRBV29-1	TRBJ1-5	13	few	TGCAGCGTTTCCACAGGGGCTAGTCAGCCCCAGCATTTT	CSVSTGASQPQHF
-	TRBV27	TRBJ1-1	16	-	TGTGCCAGCAGTTCGGGAAGGGGGACGATGAACACTGAAGCTTTCTTT	CASSSGRGTMNTEAFF
TRBD1	TRBV6-5	TRBJ1-1	15	-	TGTGCCAGCAGCCGAGGACAGGGGGTGACCACTGAAGCTTTCTTT	CASSRGQGVTTEAFF
TRBD2	TRBV28	TRBJ2-5	15	once	TGTGCCAGCAGTCCGGCGGGAGGATCAAAGGAGACCCAGTACTTC	CASSPAGGSKETQYF
TRBD1	TRBV5-1	TRBJ1-2	13	-	TGCGCCAGCAGCTTGGAAGGACAGGGAGGCTACACCTTC	CASSLEGQGGYTF
TRBD1	TRBV9	TRBJ1-5	13	-	TGTGCCAGCAGCCTACAGGGGGATCAGCCCCAGCATTTT	CASSLQGDQPQHF
TRBD1	TRBV29-1	TRBJ2-7	12	-	TGCAGCGTTGGGGACAGGGGAAACGAGCAGTACTTC	CSVGDRGNEQYF
TRBD2	TRBV5-4	TRBJ2-7	18	-	TGTGCCAGCAGCCCCTGGATGGGGACTAGCGGAAAGAACTACGAGCAGTACTTC	CASSPWMGTSGKNYEQYF
-	TRBV30	TRBJ1-1	14	-	TGTGCCTGGAGTGTAAACATTGGGAGGGGACGGGCTTTCTTT	CAWSVNIGRGRAFF
TRBD1	TRBV27	TRBJ2-1	14	-	TGTGCCAGCAGTTTGGGCAGGGGGCCGGCTGAGCAGTTCTTC	CASSLGRGPAEQFF
TRBD1	TRBV4-1	TRBJ2-7	18	-	TGCGCCAGCAGCCAAGATCCAGCCGGGACAGGGTACTCCTACGAGCAGTACTTC	CASSQDPAGTGYSYEQYF
TRBD1	TRBV6-6	TRBJ2-2	14	once	TGTGCCAGCAGCCCAGGGGGCAGGACCGGGGAGCTGTTTTTT	CASSPGGRTGELFF
-	TRBV5-6	TRBJ1-6	16	-	TGTGCCAGCAGCCTCGGAGCCAGTGATTATAATTCACCCCTCCACTTT	CASSLGASDYNSPLHF
TRBD1	TRBV5-1	TRBJ2-5	15	-	TGCGCCAGCAGCTTGGAAGGACAGGGTAAAGAGACCCAGTACTTC	CASSLEGQGKETQYF
-	TRBV28	TRBJ2-7	14	-	TGTGCCAGCAGTTTCAGGGGAGGGCGGGGCGAGCAGTACTTC	CASSFRGGRGEQYF
TRBD2	TRBV18	TRBJ2-7	16	-	TGTGCCAGCTCACCACCGGGACTACCGGTACGGGGCGAGCAGTACTTC	CASSPPGLPVRGEQYF
-	TRBV7-2	TRBJ2-2	17	-	TGTGCCAGCAGCTTACGAGCGACCCATGGTATACCCGGGGAGCTGTTTTTT	CASSLRATHGIPGELFF
-	TRBV11-2	TRBJ2-5	13	-	TGTGCCAGCAGCTTAGGCGACCAAGAGACCCAGTACTTC	CASSLGDQETQYF
-	TRBV9	TRBJ1-5	13	-	TGTGCCAGCAGCGCCGGAGGTCGTCAGCCCCAGCATTTT	CASSAGGRQPQHF
TRBD1	TRBV30	TRBJ2-5	14	-	TGTGCCTGGAGTAACTCAGGGGGCCGGGAGACCCAGTACTTC	CAWSNSGGRETQYF
TRBD2	TRBV7-8	TRBJ2-2	20	-	TGTGCCAGCAGAAAGGGGGCGATCGGCTTGACTAGCGGGAGCACCGGGGAGCTGTTTTTT	CASRKGAIGLTSGSTGELFF
-	TRBV9	TRBJ1-1	14	-	TGTGCCAGCAGCGTAGAGCCAGGGAACACTGAAGCTTTCTTT	CASSVEPGNTEAFF
-	TRBV7-9	TRBJ2-2	12	-	TGTGCCACCCCCGACAGCACCGGGGAGCTGTTTTTT	CATPDSTGELFF
-	TRBV5-1	TRBJ1-1	13	-	TGCGCCAGCCGGGGGTTAATGAACACTGAAGCTTTCTTT	CASRGLMNTEAFF
-	TRBV7-9	TRBJ1-2	16	-	TGTGCCAGCAGCTCACCCTCCTTGGGGGGAGCCTATGGCTACACCTTC	CASSSPSLGGAYGYTF
TRBD1	TRBV27	TRBJ1-6	15	-	TGTGCCAGCAGTTTATGGACAGGGGCGAATTCACCCCTCCACTTT	CASSLWTGANSPLHF
TRBD1	TRBV30	TRBJ1-2	21	-	TGTGCCTGGGCGGGGTTCGGATCACCGGGACAGGGAGTAGATGCAGACTATGGCTACACCTTC	CAWAGFGSPGQGVDADYGYTF
TRBD1	TRBV5-1	TRBJ2-2	14	-	TGCGCCAGCAGCCCCGGGACAGGGTCCGGGGAGCTGTTTTTT	CASSPGTGSGELFF
-	TRBV11-2	TRBJ2-5	15	-	TGTGCCAGCAGCTTAGTCGGCGGGGACCAAGAGACCCAGTACTTC	CASSLVGGDQETQYF
-	TRBV5-8	TRBJ2-1	15	once	TGTGCCAGCAGTCAGGGGTCGGGACACTACAATGAGCAGTTCTTC	CASSQGSGHYNEQFF
-	TRBV28	TRBJ2-7	14	-	TGTGCCAGCAGTTTGCAGAGATCTAGCTACGAGCAGTACTTC	CASSLQRSSYEQYF
-	TRBV5-6	TRBJ2-2	12	-	TGTGCCAGCAGCTCTTTCGGCGGGGAGCTGTTTTTT	CASSSFGGELFF
TRBD1	TRBV5-4	TRBJ1-4	13	-	TGTGCCAGCAGCCTCGACAGGGATGAAAAACTGTTTTTT	CASSLDRDEKLFF
TRBD1	TRBV11-2	TRBJ2-7	14	-	TGTGCCAGCAGCTTCAACAGGGGCTCCTACGAGCAGTACTTC	CASSFNRGSYEQYF
-	TRBV6-1	TRBJ1-1	13	once	TGTGCCAGTGCGACAGGACCTAACACTGAAGCTTTCTTT	CASATGPNTEAFF
TRBD2	TRBV9	TRBJ2-1	15	-	TGTGCCAGCAGCCCCGGACTAGCACAGTACAATGAGCAGTTCTTC	CASSPGLAQYNEQFF
-	TRBV19	TRBJ2-1	15	-	TGTGCCAGTAGCATGCGGGACAGAGTATACAATGAGCAGTTCTTC	CASSMRDRVYNEQFF
TRBD2	TRBV10-3	TRBJ2-3	16	-	TGTGCCATCAGTGCCGGGGGGACTAGCGGGGCAGATACGCAGTATTTT	CAISAGGTSGADTQYF
TRBD1	TRBV28	TRBJ1-2	14	-	TGTGCCAGCAGTTTATGGGGACAGCCCTATGGCTACACCTTC	CASSLWGQPYGYTF
TRBD2	TRBV6-5	TRBJ2-7	15	-	TGTGCCAGTACGGGCGGGGGAATCGGATCCTACGAGCAGTACTTC	CASTGGGIGSYEQYF
-	TRBV28	TRBJ2-7	16	-	TGTGCCAGCAGTTTCCTCGGACTCCCGAGCTCCTACGAGCAGTACTTC	CASSFLGLPSSYEQYF
TRBD1	TRBV18	TRBJ1-6	19	-	TGTGCCAGCTCACCACTTCGTGCACAGGGGGGCCGGATGGGTTCACCCCTCCACTTT	CASSPLRAQGGRMGSPLHF
-	TRBV27	TRBJ1-5	14	-	TGTGCCAGCAGTTTATCGGGGGCCTGGCAGCCCCAGCATTTT	CASSLSGAWQPQHF
-	TRBV10-3	TRBJ1-1	13	-	TGTGCCATCAGTGAGTCCGGACAGTCTGAAGCTTTCTTT	CAISESGQSEAFF
TRBD2	TRBV28	TRBJ2-1	14	-	TGTGCCAGCAGTTTAGGACTAGCGGGAGGTGAGCAGTTCTTC	CASSLGLAGGEQFF
-	TRBV5-6	TRBJ1-5	15	-	TGTGCCAGCAGCTTAGGCAGGCCGGGCAATCAGCCCCAGCATTTT	CASSLGRPGNQPQHF
-	TRBV28	TRBJ2-7	19	-	TGTGCCAGCAGTTTGAGGGACACAAAATTACTAGCGAGGTGGCGGGAGCAGTACTTC	CASSLRDTKLLARWREQYF
-	TRBV18	TRBJ1-2	12	-	TGTGCCAGCTCAACCCGGGACTATGGCTACACCTTC	CASSTRDYGYTF
TRBD1	TRBV27	TRBJ2-3	15	-	TGTGCCAGCAGCCACCAGGGGGATTTCACAGATACGCAGTATTTT	CASSHQGDFTDTQYF
TRBD1	TRBV13	TRBJ2-7	15	-	TGTGCCAGCAGCTTGGGGACAGGGATTCCCTCCGAGCAGTACTTC	CASSLGTGIPSEQYF
-	TRBV6-5	TRBJ1-1	11	once	TGTGCCAGCAGTTCGGGCACTGAAGCTTTCTTT	CASSSGTEAFF
TRBD1	TRBV30	TRBJ2-3	19	-	TGTGCCTGGAGTATCACCGGGACAGGCTTCCAAGGACCCACAGATACGCAGTATTTT	CAWSITGTGFQGPTDTQYF
-	TRBV7-9	TRBJ2-5	16	-	TGTGCCAGCAGCCCTGGGCCCAGGGCTAAACGAGAGACCCAGTACTTC	CASSPGPRAKRETQYF